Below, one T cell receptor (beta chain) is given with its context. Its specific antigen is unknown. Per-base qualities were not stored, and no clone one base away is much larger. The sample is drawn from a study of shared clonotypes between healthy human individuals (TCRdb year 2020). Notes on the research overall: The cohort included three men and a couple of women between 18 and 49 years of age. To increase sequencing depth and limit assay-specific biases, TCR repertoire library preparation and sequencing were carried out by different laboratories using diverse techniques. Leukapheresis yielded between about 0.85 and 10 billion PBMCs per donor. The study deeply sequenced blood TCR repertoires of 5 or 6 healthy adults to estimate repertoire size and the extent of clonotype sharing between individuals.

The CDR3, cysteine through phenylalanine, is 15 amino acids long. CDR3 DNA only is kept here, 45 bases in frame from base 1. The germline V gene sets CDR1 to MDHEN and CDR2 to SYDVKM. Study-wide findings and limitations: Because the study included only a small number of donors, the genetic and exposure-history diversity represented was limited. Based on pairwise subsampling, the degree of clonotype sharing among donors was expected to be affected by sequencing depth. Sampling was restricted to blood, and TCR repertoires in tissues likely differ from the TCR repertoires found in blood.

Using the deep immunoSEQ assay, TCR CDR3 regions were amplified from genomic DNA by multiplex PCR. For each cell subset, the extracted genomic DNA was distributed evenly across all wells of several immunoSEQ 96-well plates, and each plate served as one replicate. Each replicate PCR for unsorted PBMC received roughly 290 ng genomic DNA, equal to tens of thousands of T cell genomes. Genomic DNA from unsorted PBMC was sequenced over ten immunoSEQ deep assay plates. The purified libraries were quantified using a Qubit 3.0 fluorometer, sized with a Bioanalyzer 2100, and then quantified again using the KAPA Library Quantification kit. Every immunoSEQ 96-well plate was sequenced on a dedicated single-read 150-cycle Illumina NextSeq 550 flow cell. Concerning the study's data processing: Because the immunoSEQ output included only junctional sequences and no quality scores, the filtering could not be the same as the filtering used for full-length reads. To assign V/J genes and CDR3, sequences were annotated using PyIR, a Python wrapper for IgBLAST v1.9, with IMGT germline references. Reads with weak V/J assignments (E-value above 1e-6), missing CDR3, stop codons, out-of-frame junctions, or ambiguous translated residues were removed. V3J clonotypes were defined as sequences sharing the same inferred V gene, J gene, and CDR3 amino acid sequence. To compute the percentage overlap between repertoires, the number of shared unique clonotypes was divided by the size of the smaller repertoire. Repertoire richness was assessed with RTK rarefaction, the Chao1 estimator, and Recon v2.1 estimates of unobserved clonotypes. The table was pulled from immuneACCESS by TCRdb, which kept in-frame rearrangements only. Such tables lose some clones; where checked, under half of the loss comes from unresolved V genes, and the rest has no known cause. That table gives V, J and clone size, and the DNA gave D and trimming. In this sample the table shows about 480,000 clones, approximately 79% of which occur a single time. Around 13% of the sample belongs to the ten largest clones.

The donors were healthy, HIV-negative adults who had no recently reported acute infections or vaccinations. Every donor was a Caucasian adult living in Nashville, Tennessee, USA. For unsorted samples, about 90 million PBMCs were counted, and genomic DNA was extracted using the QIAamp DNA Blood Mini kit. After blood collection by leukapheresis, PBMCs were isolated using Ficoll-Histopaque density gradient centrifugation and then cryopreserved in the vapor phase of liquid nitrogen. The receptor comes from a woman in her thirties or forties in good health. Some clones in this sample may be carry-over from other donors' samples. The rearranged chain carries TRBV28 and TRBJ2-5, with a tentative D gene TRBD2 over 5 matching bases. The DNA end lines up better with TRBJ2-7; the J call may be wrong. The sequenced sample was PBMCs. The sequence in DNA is TGTGCCAGCAGTTTGTTTTCGGGGATCACCTACGAGCAGTACTTC. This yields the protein CASSLFSGITYEQYF.